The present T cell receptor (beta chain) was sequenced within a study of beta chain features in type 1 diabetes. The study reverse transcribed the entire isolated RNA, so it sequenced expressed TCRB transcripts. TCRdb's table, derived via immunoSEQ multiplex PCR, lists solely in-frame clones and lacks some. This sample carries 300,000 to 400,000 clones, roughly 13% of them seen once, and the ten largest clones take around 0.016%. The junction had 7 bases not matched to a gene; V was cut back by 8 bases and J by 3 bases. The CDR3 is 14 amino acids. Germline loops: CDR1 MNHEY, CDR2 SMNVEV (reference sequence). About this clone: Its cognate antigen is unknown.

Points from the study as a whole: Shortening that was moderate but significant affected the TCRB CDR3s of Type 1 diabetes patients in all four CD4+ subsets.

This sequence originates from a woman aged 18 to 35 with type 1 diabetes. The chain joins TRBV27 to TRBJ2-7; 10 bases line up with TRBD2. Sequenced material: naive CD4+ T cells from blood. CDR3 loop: CASRSSGSYYEQYF. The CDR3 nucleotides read TGTGCCAGCCGCTCTAGCGGGAGCTACTACGAGCAGTACTTC.